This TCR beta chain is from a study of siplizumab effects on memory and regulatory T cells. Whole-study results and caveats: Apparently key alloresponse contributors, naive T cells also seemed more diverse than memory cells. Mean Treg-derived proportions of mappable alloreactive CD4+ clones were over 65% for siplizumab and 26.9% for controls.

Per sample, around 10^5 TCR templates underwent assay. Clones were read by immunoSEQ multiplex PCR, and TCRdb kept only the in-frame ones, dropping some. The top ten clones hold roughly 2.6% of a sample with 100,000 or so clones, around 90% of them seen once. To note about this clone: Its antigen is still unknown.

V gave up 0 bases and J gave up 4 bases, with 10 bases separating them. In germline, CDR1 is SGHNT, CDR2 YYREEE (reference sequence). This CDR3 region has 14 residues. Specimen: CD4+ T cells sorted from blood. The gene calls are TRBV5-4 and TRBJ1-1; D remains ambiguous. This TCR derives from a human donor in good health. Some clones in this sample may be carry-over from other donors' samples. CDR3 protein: CASSLAGFFTEAFF. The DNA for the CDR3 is TGTGCCAGCAGCTTGGCCGGTTTTTTCACTGAAGCTTTCTTT.